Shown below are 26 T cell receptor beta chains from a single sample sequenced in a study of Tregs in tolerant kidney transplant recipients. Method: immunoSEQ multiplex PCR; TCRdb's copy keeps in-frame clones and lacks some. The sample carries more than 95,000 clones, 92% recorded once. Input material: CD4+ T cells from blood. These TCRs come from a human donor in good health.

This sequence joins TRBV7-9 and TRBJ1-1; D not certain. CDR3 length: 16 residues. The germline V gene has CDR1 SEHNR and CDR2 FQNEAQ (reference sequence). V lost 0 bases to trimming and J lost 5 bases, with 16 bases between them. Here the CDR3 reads CASSLALGGRGTEAFF. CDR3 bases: TGTGCCAGCAGCTTAGCATTAGGAGGGAGAGGGACTGAAGCTTTCTTT.

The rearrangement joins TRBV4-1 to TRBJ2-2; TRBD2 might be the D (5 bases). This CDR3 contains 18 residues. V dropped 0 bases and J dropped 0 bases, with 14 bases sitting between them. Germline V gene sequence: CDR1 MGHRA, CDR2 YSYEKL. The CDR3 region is CASSQEGGWAANTGELFF. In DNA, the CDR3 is TGCGCCAGCAGCCAAGAAGGAGGTTGGGCAGCGAACACCGGGGAGCTGTTTTTT.

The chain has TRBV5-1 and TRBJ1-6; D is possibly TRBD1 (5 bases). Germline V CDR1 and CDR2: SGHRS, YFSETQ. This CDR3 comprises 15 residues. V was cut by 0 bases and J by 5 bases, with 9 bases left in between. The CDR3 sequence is CASSLEGVNNSPLHF. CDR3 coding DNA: TGCGCCAGCAGCTTGGAAGGGGTCAATAATTCACCCCTCCACTTT.

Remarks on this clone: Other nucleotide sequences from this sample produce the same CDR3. Here the CDR3 DNA reads TGCGCCAGCAGCTTGGACAGGGGGCTAGAGACCCAGTACTTC. Encoded protein: CASSLDRGLETQYF. The chain couples TRBV5-1 to TRBJ2-5; 9 nucleotides agree with TRBD1. CDR3 length: 14 amino acids. The V gene's germline CDR1 is SGHRS and CDR2 YFSETQ. Losses at the gene ends were 0 bases for V and 4 bases for J; bases not matched to a gene: 1. Full variable domain (missing parts from reference TRBV5-1 and TRBJ2-5): KAGVTQTPRYLIKTRGQQVTLSCSPISGHRSVSWYQQTPGQGLQFLFEYFSETQRNKGNFPGRFSGRQFSNSRSEMNVSTLELGDSALYLCASSLDRGLETQYFGPGTRLLVL.

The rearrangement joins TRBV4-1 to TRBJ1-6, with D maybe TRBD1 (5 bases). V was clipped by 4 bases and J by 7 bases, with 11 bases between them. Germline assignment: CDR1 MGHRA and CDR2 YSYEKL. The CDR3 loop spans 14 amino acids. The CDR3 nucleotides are TGCGCCAGCAGCCTAGGGACTTTCAATTCACCCCTCCACTTT. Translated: CASSLGTFNSPLHF.

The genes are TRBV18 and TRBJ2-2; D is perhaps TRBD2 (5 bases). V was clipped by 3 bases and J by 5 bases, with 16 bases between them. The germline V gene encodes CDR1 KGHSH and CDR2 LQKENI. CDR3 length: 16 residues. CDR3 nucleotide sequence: TGTGCCAGCTCACCCTTGAGTGGGCCGGGAACCGGGGAGCTGTTTTTT. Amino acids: CASSPLSGPGTGELFF.

For the CDR3, the DNA is TGTGCCAGCACCCCGGGCGGGCAGTACAATGAGCAGTTCTTC. It specifies CASTPGGQYNEQFF. V is TRBV11-3 and J is TRBJ2-1; tentative D call: TRBD2 (5 bases). Per the germline V gene, CDR1 is SGHNT and CDR2 is YENEEA. The CDR3 spans 14 residues. Deletions cut 7 bases from V and 4 bases from J, with 14 bases between. Supplemented by reference TRBV11-3 and TRBJ2-1, the full variable domain reads EAGVVQSPRYKIIEKKQPVAFWCNPISGHNTLYWYLQNLGQGPELLIRYENEEAVDDSQLPKDRFSAERLKGVDSTLKIQPAELGDSAVYLCASTPGGQYNEQFFGPGTRLTVL.

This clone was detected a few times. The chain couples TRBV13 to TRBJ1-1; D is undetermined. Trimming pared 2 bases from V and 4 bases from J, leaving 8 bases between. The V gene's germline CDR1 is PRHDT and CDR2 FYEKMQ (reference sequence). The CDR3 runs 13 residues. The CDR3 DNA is TGTGCCAGCAGCTTATCCAGATCCACTGAAGCTTTCTTT. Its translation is CASSLSRSTEAFF.

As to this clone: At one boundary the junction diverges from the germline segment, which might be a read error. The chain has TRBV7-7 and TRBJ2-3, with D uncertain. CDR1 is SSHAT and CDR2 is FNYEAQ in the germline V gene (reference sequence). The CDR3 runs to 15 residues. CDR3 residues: CASSLGSSSTDTQYF. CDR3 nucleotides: TGTGCTAGCAGCTTAGGGTCCTCTAGCACAGATACGCAGTATTTT.

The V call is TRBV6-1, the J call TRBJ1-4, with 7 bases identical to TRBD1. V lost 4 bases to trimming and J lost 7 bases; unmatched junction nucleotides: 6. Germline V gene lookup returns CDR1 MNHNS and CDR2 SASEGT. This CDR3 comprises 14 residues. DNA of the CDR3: TGTGCCAGCAGTGCACGACAGGGAGGTGAAAAACTGTTTTTT. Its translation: CASSARQGGEKLFF.

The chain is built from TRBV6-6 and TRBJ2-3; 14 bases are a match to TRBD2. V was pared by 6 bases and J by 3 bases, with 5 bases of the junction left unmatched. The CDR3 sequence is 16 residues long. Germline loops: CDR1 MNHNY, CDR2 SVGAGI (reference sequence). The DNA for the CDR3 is TGTGCCAGCAGAAGACTAGCGGGGGGGCGGACAGATACGCAGTATTTT. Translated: CASRRLAGGRTDTQYF.

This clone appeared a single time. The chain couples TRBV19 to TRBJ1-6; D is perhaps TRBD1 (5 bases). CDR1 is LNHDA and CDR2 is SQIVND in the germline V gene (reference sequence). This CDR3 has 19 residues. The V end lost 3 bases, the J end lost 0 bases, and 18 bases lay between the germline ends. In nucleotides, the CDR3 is TGTGCCAGTAGTATCTCCGGGGCCCGGGGGGGCTCCTATAATTCACCCCTCCACTTT. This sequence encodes CASSISGARGGSYNSPLHF.

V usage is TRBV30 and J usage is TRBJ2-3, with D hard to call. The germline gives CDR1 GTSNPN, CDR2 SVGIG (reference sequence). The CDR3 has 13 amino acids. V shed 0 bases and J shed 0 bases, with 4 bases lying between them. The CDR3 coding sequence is TGTGCCTGGAGTGTAGGCAGCACAGATACGCAGTATTTT. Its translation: CAWSVGSTDTQYF.

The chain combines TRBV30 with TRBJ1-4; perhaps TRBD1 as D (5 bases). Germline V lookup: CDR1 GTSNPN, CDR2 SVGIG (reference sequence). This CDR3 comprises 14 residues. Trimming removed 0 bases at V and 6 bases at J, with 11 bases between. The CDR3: CAWSVWGRDEKLFF. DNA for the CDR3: TGTGCCTGGAGTGTATGGGGCAGAGATGAAAAACTGTTTTTT.

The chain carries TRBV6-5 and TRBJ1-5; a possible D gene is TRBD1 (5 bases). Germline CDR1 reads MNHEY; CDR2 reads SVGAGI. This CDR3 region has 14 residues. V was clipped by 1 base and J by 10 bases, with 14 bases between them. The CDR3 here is CASSYFQGKGPQHF. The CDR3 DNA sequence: TGTGCCAGCAGTTACTTCCAGGGTAAAGGTCCCCAGCATTTT.

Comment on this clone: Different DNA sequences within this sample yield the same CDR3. As DNA, the CDR3 is TGTGCCAGCAGTGTTGACAGACTAAGCAATCAGCCCCAGCATTTT. Translating it yields CASSVDRLSNQPQHF. The V call is TRBV2, the J call TRBJ1-5; TRBD1 is a possible D gene (5 bases). V was cut by 4 bases and J by 1 base, with 11 bases left in between. The CDR3 length is 15 residues. Germline V gene lookup returns CDR1 SNHLY and CDR2 FYNNEI.

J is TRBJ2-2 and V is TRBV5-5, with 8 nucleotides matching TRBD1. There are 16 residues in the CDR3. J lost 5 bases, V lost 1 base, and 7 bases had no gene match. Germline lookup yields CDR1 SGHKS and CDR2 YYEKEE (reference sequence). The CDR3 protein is CASSLSGQGVTGELFF. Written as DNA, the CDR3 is TGTGCCAGCAGCTTGTCTGGACAGGGAGTAACCGGGGAGCTGTTTTTT.

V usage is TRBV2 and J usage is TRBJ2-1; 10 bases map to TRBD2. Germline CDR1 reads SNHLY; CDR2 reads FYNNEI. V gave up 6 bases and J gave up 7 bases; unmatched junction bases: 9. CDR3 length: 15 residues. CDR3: CASRSRTSGGNEQFF. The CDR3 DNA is TGTGCCAGCAGGTCGAGGACTAGCGGCGGTAATGAGCAGTTCTTC.

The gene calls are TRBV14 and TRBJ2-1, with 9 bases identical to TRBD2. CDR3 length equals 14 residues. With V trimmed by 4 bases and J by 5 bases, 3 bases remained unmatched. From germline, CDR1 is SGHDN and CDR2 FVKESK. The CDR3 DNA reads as TGTGCCAGCAGCCTGGGACTAGCTCACAATGAGCAGTTCTTC. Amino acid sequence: CASSLGLAHNEQFF.

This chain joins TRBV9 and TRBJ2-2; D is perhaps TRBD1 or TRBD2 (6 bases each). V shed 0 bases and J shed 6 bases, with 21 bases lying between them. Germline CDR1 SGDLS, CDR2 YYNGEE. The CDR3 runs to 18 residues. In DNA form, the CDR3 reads TGTGCCAGCAGCGTAGAAGGGGTCGGGGGCTATGGTCCCGGGGAGCTGTTTTTT. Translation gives CASSVEGVGGYGPGELFF.

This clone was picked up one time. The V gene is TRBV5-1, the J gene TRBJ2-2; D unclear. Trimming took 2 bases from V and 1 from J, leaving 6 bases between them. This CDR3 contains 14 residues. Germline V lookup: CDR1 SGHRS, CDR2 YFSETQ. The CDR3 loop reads CASSFLWNTGELFF. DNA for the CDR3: TGCGCCAGCAGCTTCTTATGGAACACCGGGGAGCTGTTTTTT.

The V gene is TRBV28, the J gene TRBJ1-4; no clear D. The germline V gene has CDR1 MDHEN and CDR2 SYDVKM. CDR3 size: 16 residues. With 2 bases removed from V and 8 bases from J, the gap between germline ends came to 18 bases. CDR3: CASSLIGQAYKEKLFF. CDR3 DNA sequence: TGTGCCAGCAGTTTAATCGGGCAGGCATACAAGGAAAAACTGTTTTTT.

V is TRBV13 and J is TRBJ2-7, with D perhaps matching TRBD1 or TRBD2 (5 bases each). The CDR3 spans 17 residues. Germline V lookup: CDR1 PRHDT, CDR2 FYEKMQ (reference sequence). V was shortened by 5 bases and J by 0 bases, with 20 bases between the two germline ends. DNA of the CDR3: TGTGCCAGCAGCCCAAAGAGGGGCCCCCGAAGCTCCTACGAGCAGTACTTC. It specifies CASSPKRGPRSSYEQYF.

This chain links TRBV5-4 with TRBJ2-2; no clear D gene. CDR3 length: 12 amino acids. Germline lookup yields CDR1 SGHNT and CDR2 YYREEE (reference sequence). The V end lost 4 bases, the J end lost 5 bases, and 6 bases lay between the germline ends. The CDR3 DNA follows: TGTGCCAGCAGCCCACGTACCGGGGAGCTGTTTTTT. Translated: CASSPRTGELFF.

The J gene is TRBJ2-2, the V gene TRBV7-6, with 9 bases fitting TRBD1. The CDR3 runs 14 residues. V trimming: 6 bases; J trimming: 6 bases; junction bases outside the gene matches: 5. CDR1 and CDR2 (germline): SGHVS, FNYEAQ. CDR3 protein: CASSWTGVAGELFF. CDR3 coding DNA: TGTGCCAGCAGTTGGACAGGGGTGGCCGGGGAGCTGTTTTTT.

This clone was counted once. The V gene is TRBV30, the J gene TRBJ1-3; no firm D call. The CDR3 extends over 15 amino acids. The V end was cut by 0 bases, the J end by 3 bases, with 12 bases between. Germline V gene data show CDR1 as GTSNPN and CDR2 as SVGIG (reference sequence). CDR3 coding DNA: TGTGCCTGGAGTGTACCGGTTCGCTATGGAAACACCATATATTTT. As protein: CAWSVPVRYGNTIYF.